This T cell receptor beta chain was sequenced during a study of neurological immune-mediated disorders (dated 2019 in TCRdb). About the full investigation: Peripheral blood TCR-beta repertoires from patients with HTLV-I-associated myelopathy (HAM/TSP), patients with multiple sclerosis, and healthy controls were compared in the study using UMI-based sequencing. The approximately 110 TCR-beta libraries included longitudinal samples, technical triplicates and paired sorted CD4+ and CD8+ T-cell subsets alongside PBMC samples. The cohort included about 70 subjects: approximately 15 with HAM/TSP, about 34 with multiple sclerosis, and around 20 healthy controls.

Healthy controls were blood bank volunteers in Maryland, USA. Sorted-subset TCR libraries were prepared from roughly 940,000 sorted CD4+ or CD8+ T cells. Peripheral blood underwent Ficoll-Hypaque density gradient centrifugation to isolate PBMCs, which were then cryopreserved in liquid nitrogen. Paired sorted CD4+ and CD8+ subsets came from healthy controls, HAM/TSP patients and MS patients. General conclusions and limits of the study: TCR clonal expansion was highest in HAM/TSP patients and lowest in MS patients, with MS patients falling below even healthy controls. No identical CDR3 amino acid sequences were shared among expanded clones across subjects, suggesting private TCR-beta repertoires in all groups.

Via the germline V gene, CDR1 is MNHNS and CDR2 SASEGT. The CDR3 starts with the cysteine, ends with the phenylalanine, and has 12 residues. The read is trimmed to its CDR3 DNA, 36 bases read in frame from base 1. The V and J ends are trimmed by 8 bases and 0 bases, leaving 7 bases between them. To synthesize cDNA, template-switch 5'RACE was performed with a primer carrying a 10-nucleotide random unique molecular identifier so that each TCR transcript was tagged. Over 200 million TCR-beta sequences, covering 15-18 subjects, were produced in each sequencing run. The RNeasy kit was used for extraction of total RNA. The KAPA Real-time Library Amplification kit was used to amplify TCR-beta VDJ regions with primers for the TCR constant region and the 5'RACE anchor. Sample indexes and Illumina adaptors were added in a first PCR, after which library yield was increased in a second PCR. After purification with Ampure beads, the TCR product of roughly 650 bp was size-selected on a 2% E-gel SizeSelection system. Before pooling, libraries had their quality checked on a Bioanalyzer, their concentration measured with Qubit, and their quantity determined with the Kapa Library Quantification kit. Libraries were sequenced paired-end 2 x 150 bp on an Illumina HiSeq 2500. To increase sequence diversity, about 23-30% phiX was spiked into each library pool. The published analysis was carried out like this. Quality-filtered reads were processed with the UMI-based MiGEC pipeline, which removed over 75% of raw TCR sequences during error correction. IMGT germline references were used for aligning VDJ genes, and each clonotype was defined as a unique CDR3 amino acid sequence together with its V-J genes. Clonal expansion, Shannon diversity and CDR3 relatedness (CalcPairwiseDistances, ClusterSamples) were evaluated with VDJtools, and phylogenetic trees were built with CLCbio workbench. Using coefficient-of-variation modelling across technical triplicates, the study counted a clone as expanded if it had at least 8 unique UMIs. TCRdb's own reprocessing of the public reads used fastp at Q25 and MiXCR and kept productive beta chains. Each entry merges the rows of one CDR3 protein and shows their most common DNA and genes. The V and J calls come from TCRdb's annotation, not from the publication. In this sample the table shows roughly 14,000 distinct CDR3 sequences, 6% to 8% of which occur a single time. Clones ranked in the top ten supply approximately 25% of the sample.

This clonotype has at least ten counts. Its antigen specificity is not known. It has no much larger one-base neighbor in the sample; base qualities were not kept. The chain is assembled from TRBV6-1 and TRBJ1-2; no D gene can be assigned with confidence. This TCR derives from a woman aged 40 to 50 in good health. The source material was CD8+ T cells from blood. The DNA sequence is as follows: TGTGCCAGCGGAGGGCCTAACTATGGCTACACCTTC. The resulting protein is CASGGPNYGYTF.